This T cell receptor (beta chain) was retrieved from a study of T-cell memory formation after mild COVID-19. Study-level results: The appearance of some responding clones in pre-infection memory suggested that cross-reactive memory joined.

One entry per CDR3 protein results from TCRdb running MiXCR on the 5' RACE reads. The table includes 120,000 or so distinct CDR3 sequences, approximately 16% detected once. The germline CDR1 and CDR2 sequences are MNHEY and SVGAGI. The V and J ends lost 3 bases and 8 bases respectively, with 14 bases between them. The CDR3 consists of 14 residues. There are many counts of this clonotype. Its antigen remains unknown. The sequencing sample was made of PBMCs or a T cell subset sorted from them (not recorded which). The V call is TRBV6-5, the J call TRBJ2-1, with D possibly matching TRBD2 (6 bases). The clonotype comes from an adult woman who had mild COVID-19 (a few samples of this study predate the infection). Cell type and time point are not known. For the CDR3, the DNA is TGTGCCAGCAGTTATGCGGTTTGGGGGGATGAGCAGTTCTTC. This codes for CASSYAVWGDEQFF.